Shown below are 29 T cell receptor beta chains from a single sample sequenced in a study of T cell repertoires in cytomegalovirus infection. These receptors are not linked to any known antigen. TCRdb redid the calling of the reads with MiXCR, one entry per CDR3 protein. Here the sample spans tens of thousands of distinct CDR3 sequences, roughly a quarter being singletons. The sequenced sample was CD8+ T cells from cultured PBMCs, obtained from culture after CMV antigen stimulation. The receptors were sampled from a human donor in good health (CMV status not recorded). Some clones in this sample may be carry-over from other donors' samples.

The chain combines TRBV20-1 with TRBJ2-3; 8 nucleotides align to TRBD1. Germline assignment: CDR1 DFQATT and CDR2 SNEGSKA (reference sequence). This CDR3 is 17 amino acids long. The junction had 11 bases not matched to a gene; V was cut back by 2 bases and J by 1 base. The CDR3 protein is CSARTNRGTPRTDTQYF. As DNA, the CDR3 is TGCAGTGCTAGAACTAACAGGGGGACTCCCCGCACAGATACGCAGTATTTT.

This chain links TRBV4-3 with TRBJ2-2; D possibly corresponds to TRBD1 (6 bases). Trimming removed 7 bases from V and 4 bases from J, with 7 bases in between. Germline CDR1 is LGHNA and CDR2 is YSLEER. This CDR3 has 12 amino acids. CDR3 coding DNA: TGCGCCAGCATGACAGGCACCGGGGAGCTGTTTTTT. Its protein product is CASMTGTGELFF.

This clonotype occurred many times. The CDR3 here is CASSLAGTGESSYNSPLHF. CDR3 nucleotide sequence: TGTGCCAGCAGCTTAGCGGGGACAGGGGAGAGCTCCTATAATTCACCCCTCCACTTT. The chain combines TRBV7-8 with TRBJ1-6; 10 bases are shared with TRBD1. The germline V gene encodes CDR1 SGHVS and CDR2 FQNEAQ. V trimming: 0 bases; J trimming: 0 bases; junction bases outside the gene matches: 5. This CDR3 is built from 19 residues.

The rearrangement joins TRBV19 to TRBJ1-2; maybe TRBD1 (5 bases). CDR3 length: 14 residues. CDR1 is LNHDA and CDR2 is SQIVND in the germline V gene (reference sequence). The V end was cut by 4 bases, the J end by 8 bases, with 17 bases between. This CDR3 reads CASSTQIGTGGYTF. The DNA for the CDR3 is TGTGCCAGTAGTACTCAGATCGGGACGGGCGGCTACACCTTC.

The V call is TRBV7-9, the J call TRBJ2-7; no reliable D call. Trimming shortened V by 4 bases and J by 1 base, and 8 bases separated the two germline ends. This CDR3 has 13 residues. CDR1 is SEHNR, CDR2 FQNEAQ, per germline (reference sequence). CDR3 nucleotide sequence: TGTGCCAGCAGCTCGGCGCATTCCTACGAGCAGTACTTC. Translation: CASSSAHSYEQYF.

The chain is built from TRBV4-1 and TRBJ2-1; 8 nucleotides line up with TRBD2. After removal of 4 bases from V and 9 bases from J, the junction contained 2 bases not matched to a gene. Germline V gives CDR1 MGHRA, CDR2 YSYEKL. The CDR3 has 12 residues. CDR3 in amino acids: CASSPREGEQFF. The CDR3, as DNA: TGCGCCAGCAGCCCCCGGGAGGGTGAGCAGTTCTTC.

This clonotype was detected only once. The chain joins TRBV9 to TRBJ2-5; D may be TRBD1 or TRBD2 (6 bases each). Trimming removed 0 bases from V and 4 bases from J, with 16 bases in between. This CDR3 comprises 16 residues. Germline lookup yields CDR1 SGDLS and CDR2 YYNGEE. CDR3 sequence reads: CASSVESGGGRETQYF. For the CDR3, the DNA is TGTGCCAGCAGCGTAGAGTCAGGAGGGGGTAGAGAGACCCAGTACTTC.

This clonotype came up a few times. The chain combines TRBV5-8 with TRBJ2-1; no firm D call. The germline V and J ends were trimmed by 3 bases and 0 bases, with 10 bases remaining between them. Germline lookup yields CDR1 SGHTS and CDR2 YDEGEE. The CDR3 contains 15 residues. Here the CDR3 DNA reads TGTGCCAGCAGCTGGATCGTGAGCTCCTACAATGAGCAGTTCTTC. Protein product: CASSWIVSSYNEQFF.

V gene TRBV4-1 combines with J gene TRBJ1-4, with D uncertain. This CDR3 is built from 17 residues. Trimming left V 1 base short and J 4 bases short, with 16 bases between. Germline CDR1 reads MGHRA; CDR2 reads YSYEKL. The CDR3 is CASSQGNSDGYNEKLFF. Here the CDR3 DNA reads TGCGCCAGCAGCCAAGGGAATTCGGACGGATATAATGAAAAACTGTTTTTT.

This chain connects TRBV12-3 or TRBV12-4 to TRBJ1-2, with unresolved D. With 5 bases removed from V and 3 bases from J, the gap between germline ends came to 10 bases. CDR3 size: 13 residues. CDR3 sequence reads: CASSVTPYYGYTF. CDR3 in DNA: TGTGCCAGCAGTGTCACACCCTACTATGGCTACACCTTC.

This clonotype has a count of ten or more. The chain uses TRBV6-1 and TRBJ1-4; D is uncertain. Germline V gives CDR1 MNHNS, CDR2 SASEGT. The CDR3 sequence is 14 residues long. Trimming took off 6 bases at V and 9 bases at J, with 17 bases between the two ends. The CDR3 nucleotides are TGTGCCAGCAGCCGGAACGGACTTGATAAAAAACTGTTTTTT. This gives the protein CASSRNGLDKKLFF.

This clonotype was seen more than once but under ten times. The rearrangement links TRBV27 to TRBJ2-7; 10 bases are a match to TRBD2. Germline-derived CDR1 and CDR2 are MNHEY and SMNVEV (reference sequence). This CDR3 contains 15 residues. J lost 2 bases, V lost 3 bases, and 4 bases had no gene match. The CDR3: CASSLSGRDPYEQYF. The CDR3 DNA follows: TGTGCCAGCAGTTTGAGCGGGAGGGATCCCTACGAGCAGTACTTC.

The chain carries TRBV4-1 and TRBJ1-5; D unresolved. There are 15 residues in the CDR3. Germline CDR1 MGHRA, CDR2 YSYEKL. Trimming removed 0 bases at V and 0 bases at J, with 6 bases between. CDR3 sequence reads: CASSQDYDSNQPQHF. The CDR3 DNA reads as TGCGCCAGCAGCCAAGATTATGATAGCAATCAGCCCCAGCATTTT.

Details on this clonotype: This may arise from a read error, as a much more abundant clone is one base away. V is TRBV12-3 or TRBV12-4 and J is TRBJ2-1, with 9 bases lining up with TRBD2. CDR3 length: 15 amino acids. CDR3 sequence (DNA): TGTGCCAACAGTTTAGCTAGCGGGGCGGGCAATGAGCAGTTCTTC. Its translation: CANSLASGAGNEQFF.

This clonotype was seen ten or more times. The chain carries TRBV7-8 and TRBJ1-1; TRBD1 aligns across 8 bases. The CDR3 is made up of 15 amino acids. CDR1 is SGHVS and CDR2 is FQNEAQ in the germline V gene. The trim removed 4 bases at V and 5 bases at J, leaving 9 bases unmatched. The CDR3 DNA follows: TGTGCCAGCAGCTCGAACCAGGGGGCGGTGACTGAAGCTTTCTTT. This codes for CASSSNQGAVTEAFF.

The chain employs TRBV27 and TRBJ2-7; 12 positions match TRBD2. This CDR3 spans 16 amino acids. Losses at the gene ends were 7 bases for V and 2 bases for J; bases not matched to a gene: 9. Germline V lookup: CDR1 MNHEY, CDR2 SMNVEV (reference sequence). The CDR3 loop is CASTSRTSGNPYEQYF. The CDR3 DNA reads TGTGCCAGCACCTCAAGGACTAGCGGGAACCCCTACGAGCAGTACTTC.

This clonotype has ten or more counts. V and J are TRBV7-2 and TRBJ2-1; TRBD1 agrees at 10 bases. The CDR3 has 16 amino acids. J gave up 2 bases and V 5 bases, and 6 bases lay outside the gene matches. The germline gives CDR1 SGHTA, CDR2 FQGNSA. This chain's CDR3 is CASSTWGQGTYNEQFF. The CDR3 coding sequence is TGTGCCAGCAGCACTTGGGGACAGGGGACCTACAATGAGCAGTTCTTC.

This clonotype was seen repeatedly, ten times or more. V and J are TRBV11-2 and TRBJ1-5; no clear D. V was pared by 3 bases and J by 5 bases, with 14 bases between. Germline CDR1 SGHAT, CDR2 FQNNGV. The CDR3 sequence is 15 residues long. Here the CDR3 reads CASSFRTGPDQPQHF. The CDR3 DNA reads TGTGCCAGCAGCTTCCGGACGGGCCCCGATCAGCCCCAGCATTTT.

The V and J genes are TRBV27 and TRBJ2-1, with no clear D. Germline CDR1 is MNHEY and CDR2 is SMNVEV (reference sequence). V lost 0 bases to trimming and J lost 4 bases, with 4 bases between them. This CDR3 spans 13 amino acids. In nucleotides, the CDR3 is TGTGCCAGCAGTTTATCATTTTACAATGAGCAGTTCTTC. It translates to CASSLSFYNEQFF.

This clonotype was detected ten times or more. The chain uses TRBV24-1 and TRBJ2-1; 12 bases align to TRBD2. The CDR3 consists of 15 residues. Unmatched junction bases numbered 8, after V lost 3 bases and J lost 12 bases. Germline V lookup: CDR1 KGHDR, CDR2 SFDVKD. In DNA form, the CDR3 reads TGTGCCACCAGTGATCTAGCGGGAGGGCCGGTAGGGCAGTTCTTC. This sequence encodes CATSDLAGGPVGQFF.

The chain uses TRBV27 and TRBJ2-3, with D possibly being TRBD2 (6 bases). V shed 8 bases and J shed 0 bases, with 12 bases lying between them. Germline assignment: CDR1 MNHEY and CDR2 SMNVEV (reference sequence). The CDR3 runs 14 residues. CDR3 residues: CASGGRSSTDTQYF. As DNA, the CDR3 is TGTGCCAGCGGGGGGAGGTCTAGCACAGATACGCAGTATTTT.

This sequence joins TRBV6-2 or TRBV6-3 and TRBJ2-3, with no clear D. Trimming took off 7 bases at V and 0 bases at J, with 5 bases between the two ends. Germline assignment: CDR1 MNHEY and CDR2 SVGEGT. The length of the CDR3 is 12 residues. This CDR3 reads CASTESTDTQYF. Written as DNA, the CDR3 is TGTGCCAGCACCGAGAGCACAGATACGCAGTATTTT.

The chain is built from TRBV20-1 and TRBJ1-5; D is possibly TRBD1 (5 bases). Germline V lookup: CDR1 DFQATT, CDR2 SNEGSKA (reference sequence). The V and J ends lost 5 bases and 9 bases respectively, with 8 bases between them. The CDR3 contains 10 residues. CDR3 region: CSAGQGPQHF. CDR3 DNA: TGCAGTGCTGGCCAGGGGCCCCAGCATTTT.

J is TRBJ2-1 and V is TRBV20-1; 9 bases line up with TRBD2. The V gene end was trimmed by 6 bases and the J gene end by 5 bases; junction bases not matched to a gene: 11. The CDR3 has 15 residues. CDR1 DFQATT and CDR2 SNEGSKA come from the germline V gene (reference sequence). CDR3 loop: CSAPSAAGGDNEQFF. DNA for the CDR3: TGCAGTGCCCCCTCGGCTGCGGGAGGGGACAATGAGCAGTTCTTC.

J is TRBJ1-1 and V is TRBV6-5; 7 nucleotides match TRBD1. Germline CDR1 is MNHEY and CDR2 is SVGAGI. This CDR3 has 15 residues. The J segment lost 1 base and the V segment lost 5 bases, leaving 7 bases of the junction unmatched. Written as DNA, the CDR3 is TGTGCCAGCAGTACGACCGGGACAGCGAACACTGAAGCTTTCTTT. As protein: CASSTTGTANTEAFF.

J is TRBJ2-3 and V is TRBV11-3; no definite D call. V dropped 5 bases and J dropped 2 bases, with 14 bases sitting between them. Germline CDR1 is SGHNT and CDR2 is YENEEA. The CDR3 is 15 amino acids. CDR3 in DNA: TGTGCCAGCAGCCCCCTTTTAGAATACACAGATACGCAGTATTTT. Translation: CASSPLLEYTDTQYF.

The table lists this clonotype with many counts. This rearrangement joins TRBV11-3 to TRBJ2-7; 8 nucleotides align to TRBD2. The J segment lost 6 bases and the V segment lost 5 bases, leaving 9 bases of the junction unmatched. Germline V gene lookup returns CDR1 SGHNT and CDR2 YENEEA. This CDR3 comprises 14 residues. This CDR3 is CASSPGRGSAEQYF. The CDR3 DNA sequence: TGTGCCAGCAGCCCCGGGAGGGGGTCCGCCGAGCAGTACTTC.

This clonotype was seen a few times. The rearrangement uses TRBV5-5 and TRBJ1-2, with 10 bases lining up with TRBD1. The ends lost 4 bases at V and 2 bases at J; junction bases unmatched: 5. Germline CDR1 is SGHKS and CDR2 is YYEKEE (reference sequence). CDR3 length equals 15 residues. In nucleotides, the CDR3 is TGTGCCAGCAGCCCAGGGACAGGGGTGAACTATGGCTACACCTTC. Amino acid sequence: CASSPGTGVNYGYTF.

This clonotype appeared a few times. The chain carries TRBV19 and TRBJ1-3; 7 nucleotides line up with TRBD1. Trimming at V came to 10 bases and at J to 4 bases, leaving 10 bases not matched to a gene. Germline V gene sequence: CDR1 LNHDA, CDR2 SQIVND (reference sequence). CDR3 length: 14 residues. The CDR3 reads CATTKGGAGNTIYF. CDR3 DNA: TGTGCCACTACGAAAGGGGGCGCAGGAAACACCATATATTTT.